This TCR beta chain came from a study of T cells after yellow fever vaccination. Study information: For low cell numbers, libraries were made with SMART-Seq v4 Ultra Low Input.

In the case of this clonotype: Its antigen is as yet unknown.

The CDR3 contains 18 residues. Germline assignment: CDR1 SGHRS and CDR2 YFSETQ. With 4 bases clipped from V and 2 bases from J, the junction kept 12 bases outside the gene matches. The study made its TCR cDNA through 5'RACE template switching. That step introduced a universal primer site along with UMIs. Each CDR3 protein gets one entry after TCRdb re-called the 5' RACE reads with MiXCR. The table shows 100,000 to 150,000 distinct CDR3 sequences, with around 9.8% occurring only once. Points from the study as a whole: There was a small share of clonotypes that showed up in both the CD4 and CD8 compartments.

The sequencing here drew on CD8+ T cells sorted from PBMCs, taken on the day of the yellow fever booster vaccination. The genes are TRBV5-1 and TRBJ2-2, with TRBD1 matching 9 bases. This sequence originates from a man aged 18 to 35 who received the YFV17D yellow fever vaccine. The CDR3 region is CASSTGIQQGANTGELFF. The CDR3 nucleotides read TGCGCCAGCAGCACAGGAATCCAACAGGGGGCAAACACCGGGGAGCTGTTTTTT.